Listed below are T cell receptor beta chains from one sample, sequenced in a study of beta chain features in type 1 diabetes. Profiled with immunoSEQ multiplex PCR; TCRdb holds only in-frame clones, not every one. The data contain 300,000 to 400,000 clones, roughly 9.8% of them singletons. Source material: central memory CD4+ T cells from blood. The source is a man between 25 and 39 years old with type 1 diabetes. Both conserved end residues are part of each CDR3. Fields, in order: J gene, clone size, D gene, V gene, CDR3 protein, CDR3 DNA. D genes are given only for firm matches. The size entry is marked missing in some rows and otherwise reads once, few, many or a size class.

>TRBJ2-3|few|-|TRBV4-2
CASSQYLAPTDTQYF
TGTGCCAGCAGCCAATACCTAGCGCCCACAGATACGCAGTATTTT
>TRBJ2-1|-|-|TRBV11-2
CASSLAPSGQGNEQFF
TGTGCCAGCAGCTTAGCGCCTAGCGGCCAGGGGAATGAGCAGTTCTTC
>TRBJ1-1|-|-|TRBV27
CASSLVRANTEAFF
TGTGCCAGCAGTTTAGTCAGGGCCAACACTGAAGCTTTCTTT
>TRBJ2-2|-|TRBD1|TRBV4-2
CASSRQGANTGELFF
TGTGCCAGCAGCCGACAGGGAGCGAACACCGGGGAGCTGTTTTTT
>TRBJ1-5|few|TRBD1|TRBV18
CASSPGATGVNNQPQHF
TGTGCCAGCTCACCGGGGGCCACAGGGGTTAACAATCAGCCCCAGCATTTT
>TRBJ1-2|-|TRBD1|TRBV6-1
CASSQGDYGYTF
TGTGCCAGCAGTCAGGGGGACTATGGCTACACCTTC
>TRBJ1-2|few|-|TRBV5-6
CASTFNSAGVYGYTF
TGTGCCAGCACCTTTAACTCAGCGGGTGTGTATGGCTACACCTTC
>TRBJ2-2|-|-|TRBV5-1
CASSHGVSGSFNTGELFF
TGCGCCAGCAGCCACGGGGTTAGCGGTAGTTTCAACACCGGGGAGCTGTTTTTT
>TRBJ1-5|-|-|TRBV4-3
CASSLLYQGLGQPQHF
TGCGCCAGCAGCCTGTTGTATCAGGGGCTCGGTCAGCCCCAGCATTTT
>TRBJ2-7|few|-|TRBV14
CASSLTGFNEQYF
TGTGCCAGCAGTCTTACAGGGTTCAACGAGCAGTACTTC
>TRBJ1-4|few|-|TRBV7-3
CASSLAPRGGDEKLFF
TGTGCCAGCAGCTTAGCTCCCAGGGGAGGGGATGAAAAACTGTTTTTT
>TRBJ1-5|-|-|TRBV7-3
CASSPGGQQNQPQHF
TGTGCCAGCAGCCCCGGCGGGCAGCAGAATCAGCCCCAGCATTTT
>TRBJ1-1|-|-|TRBV11-3
CASSGGSEQDTEAFF
TGTGCCAGCAGCGGGGGATCGGAGCAAGACACTGAAGCTTTCTTT
>TRBJ2-5|few|TRBD1|TRBV11-2
CASSLDRGQGAGETQYF
TGTGCCAGCAGCTTAGATCGCGGGCAGGGGGCTGGGGAGACCCAGTACTTC
>TRBJ2-7|few|TRBD2|TRBV10-3
CASTTSGGFYEQYF
TGTGCCTCGACGACTAGCGGGGGTTTCTACGAGCAGTACTTC
>TRBJ1-1|few|-|TRBV5-1
CASSLDRTITTEAFF
TGCGCCAGCAGCTTGGATCGGACAATCACCACTGAAGCTTTCTTT
>TRBJ2-1|few|TRBD1|TRBV29-1
CSVDYRTGEFF
TGCAGCGTCGACTACAGGACAGGGGAGTTCTTC
>TRBJ1-1|-|-|TRBV7-9
CASSLALAAEAFF
TGTGCCAGCAGCTTAGCGTTAGCAGCTGAAGCTTTCTTT
>TRBJ2-7|-|TRBD1|TRBV5-1
CASSSQGDREQYF
TGCGCCAGCAGCTCCCAGGGGGATCGCGAGCAGTACTTC
>TRBJ2-7|-|TRBD2|TRBV6-6
CASSGPERGSYEQYF
TGTGCCAGCAGCGGGCCGGAGCGGGGGTCCTACGAGCAGTACTTC
>TRBJ1-5|-|-|TRBV7-2
CASSLSSGALNQPQHF
TGTGCCAGCAGCTTGTCGTCGGGGGCTCTGAATCAGCCCCAGCATTTT
>TRBJ1-2|-|-|TRBV5-5
CASSLVRDVNNYGYTF
TGTGCCAGCAGCTTGGTCCGGGACGTGAACAACTATGGCTACACCTTC
>TRBJ2-1|many|-|TRBV7-2
CASSYEYGDNEQFF
TGTGCCAGCAGCTACGAATATGGGGACAATGAGCAGTTCTTC
>TRBJ2-7|few|TRBD2|TRBV29-1
CSAGSGEVYEQYF
TGCAGCGCCGGAAGCGGGGAGGTGTACGAGCAGTACTTC
>TRBJ2-3|many|-|TRBV2
CASSETGNTQYF
TGTGCCAGCAGTGAAACAGGGAATACGCAGTATTTT
>TRBJ2-7|few|TRBD2|TRBV7-8
CASSKTSGRGYEQYF
TGTGCCAGCAGCAAGACTAGCGGGAGGGGTTACGAGCAGTACTTC
>TRBJ2-1|-|TRBD2|TRBV25-1
CASSPLRTSGSNEQFF
TGTGCCAGCAGTCCCCTCAGGACTAGCGGGAGCAATGAGCAGTTCTTC
>TRBJ2-3|many|TRBD2|TRBV5-4
CASSLVAGSTDTQYF
TGTGCCAGCAGCTTGGTAGCGGGGAGCACAGATACGCAGTATTTT
>TRBJ2-1|-|TRBD2|TRBV2
CASSTLAGAGNEQFF
TGTGCCAGCAGTACACTAGCGGGAGCCGGCAATGAGCAGTTCTTC
>TRBJ2-3|-|-|TRBV4-1
CASSQELDTQYF
TGTGCCAGCAGCCAAGAGCTAGATACGCAGTATTTT
>TRBJ2-7|many|-|TRBV28
CASSRASPEQYF
TGTGCCAGCAGTAGGGCCTCCCCTGAGCAGTACTTC
>TRBJ2-7|-|TRBD2|TRBV5-1
CASSLTSGTYEQYF
TGCGCCAGCAGCTTGACTAGCGGAACCTACGAGCAGTACTTC
>TRBJ2-3|many|-|TRBV11-2
CASSLVRGTTDTQYF
TGTGCCAGCAGCTTAGTACGGGGAACCACAGATACGCAGTATTTT
>TRBJ1-2|few|-|TRBV6-5
CASIPRADFPYGYTF
TGTGCCAGCATCCCCCGGGCGGATTTCCCCTATGGCTACACCTTC